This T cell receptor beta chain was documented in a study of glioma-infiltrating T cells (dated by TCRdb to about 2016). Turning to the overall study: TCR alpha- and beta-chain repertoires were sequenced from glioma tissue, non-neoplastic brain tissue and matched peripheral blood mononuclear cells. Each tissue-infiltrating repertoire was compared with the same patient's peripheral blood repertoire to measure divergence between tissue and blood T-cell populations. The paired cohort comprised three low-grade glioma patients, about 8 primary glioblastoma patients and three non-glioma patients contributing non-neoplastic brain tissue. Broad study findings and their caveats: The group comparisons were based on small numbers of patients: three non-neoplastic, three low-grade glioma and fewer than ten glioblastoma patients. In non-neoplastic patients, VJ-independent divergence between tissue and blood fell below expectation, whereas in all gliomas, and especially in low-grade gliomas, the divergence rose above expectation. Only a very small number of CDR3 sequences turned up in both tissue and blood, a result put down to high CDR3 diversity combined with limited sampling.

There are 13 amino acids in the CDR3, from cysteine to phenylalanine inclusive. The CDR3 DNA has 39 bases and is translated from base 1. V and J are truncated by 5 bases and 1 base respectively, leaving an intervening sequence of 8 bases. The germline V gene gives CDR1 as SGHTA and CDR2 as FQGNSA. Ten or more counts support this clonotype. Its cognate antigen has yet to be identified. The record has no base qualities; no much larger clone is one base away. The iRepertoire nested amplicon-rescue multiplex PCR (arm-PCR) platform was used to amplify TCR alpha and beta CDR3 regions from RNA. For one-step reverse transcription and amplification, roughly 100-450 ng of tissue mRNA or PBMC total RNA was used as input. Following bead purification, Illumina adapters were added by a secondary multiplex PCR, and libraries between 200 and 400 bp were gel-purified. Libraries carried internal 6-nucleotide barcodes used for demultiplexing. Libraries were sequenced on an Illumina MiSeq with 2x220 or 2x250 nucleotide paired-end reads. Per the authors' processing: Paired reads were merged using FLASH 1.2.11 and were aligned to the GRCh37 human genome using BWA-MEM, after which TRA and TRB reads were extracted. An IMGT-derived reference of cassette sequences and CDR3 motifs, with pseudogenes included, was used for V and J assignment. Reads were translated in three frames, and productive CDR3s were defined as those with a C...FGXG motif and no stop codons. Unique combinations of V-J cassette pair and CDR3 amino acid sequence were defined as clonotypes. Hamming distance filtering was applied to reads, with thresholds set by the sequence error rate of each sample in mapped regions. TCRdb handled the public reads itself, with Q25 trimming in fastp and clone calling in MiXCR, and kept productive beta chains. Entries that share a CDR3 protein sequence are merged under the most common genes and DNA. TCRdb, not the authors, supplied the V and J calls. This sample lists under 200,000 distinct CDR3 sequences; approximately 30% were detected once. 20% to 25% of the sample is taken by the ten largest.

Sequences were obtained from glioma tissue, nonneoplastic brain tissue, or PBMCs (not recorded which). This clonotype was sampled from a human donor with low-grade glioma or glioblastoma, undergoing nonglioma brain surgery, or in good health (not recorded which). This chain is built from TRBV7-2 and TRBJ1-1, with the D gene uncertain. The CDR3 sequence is CASSPPRNTEAFF. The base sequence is TGTGCCAGCAGCCCCCCCCGGAACACTGAAGCTTTCTTT. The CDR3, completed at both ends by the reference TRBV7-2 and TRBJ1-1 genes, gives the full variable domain GAGVSQSPSNKVTEKGKDVELRCDPISGHTALYWYRQSLGQGLEFLIYFQGNSAPDKSGLPSDRFSAERTGGSVSTLTIQRTQQEDSAVYLCASSPPRNTEAFFGQGTRLTVV.